These 32 T cell receptor beta chains were all obtained from the same sample, sequenced in a study of a mutant IDH1 vaccine in newly diagnosed glioma. Some clones are missing from TCRdb's copy, which holds only in-frame ones; the method was immunoSEQ multiplex PCR. Of nearly 35,000 clones detected, just under 85% appear once; the ten largest clones hold approximately 24%. For these receptors, no antigen is known. Time point indicated: week 5, during vaccination. With topical imiquimod, each dose of the vaccine consisted of 300 ug of mutant IDH1 20-mer peptide. The sample was PBMCs, taken from a glioma patient whose treatment included an IDH1 peptide vaccine. The source is a man aged 25 to 40 with glioma.

The V gene is TRBV6-5, the J gene TRBJ1-2; possible D gene TRBD1, 5 bases. CDR3 size: 13 residues. The germline CDR1 and CDR2 sequences are MNHEY and SVGAGI. Trimming left V 6 bases short and J 6 bases short, with 14 bases between. CDR3 amino acids: CASRRWGSDGYTF. The CDR3 nucleotides read TGTGCCAGCAGACGATGGGGCAGCGATGGCTACACCTTC.

The J gene is TRBJ2-1, the V gene TRBV4-1; TRBD2 is a possible D gene (5 bases). Germline V gene sequence: CDR1 MGHRA, CDR2 YSYEKL. Trimming removed 4 bases from V and 6 bases from J, with 10 bases in between. This CDR3 has 13 amino acids. The CDR3 region is CASSLRDANEQFF. The CDR3 DNA follows: TGCGCCAGCAGCCTGAGGGATGCCAATGAGCAGTTCTTC.

The chain has TRBV11-2 and TRBJ2-7; D is unclear. CDR1 and CDR2 (germline): SGHAT, FQNNGV. CDR3 length: 14 amino acids. Trimming removed 5 bases from V and 3 bases from J, with 14 bases in between. Here the CDR3 reads CASSQRIDGYEQYF. As DNA, the CDR3 is TGTGCCAGCAGCCAACGCATCGACGGCTACGAGCAGTACTTC.

This clone appeared a few times. The rearrangement uses TRBV7-2 and TRBJ1-2; D is perhaps TRBD1 (5 bases). CDR1 is SGHTA and CDR2 is FQGNSA in the germline V gene. The CDR3 spans 12 residues. V lost 5 bases to trimming and J lost 4 bases, with 8 bases between them. The CDR3 loop reads CASSLDSYGYTF. In DNA, the CDR3 is TGTGCCAGCAGCCTCGACAGCTATGGCTACACCTTC.

This chain connects TRBV18 to TRBJ2-7; no clear D gene. V lost 1 base and J lost 6, with 4 bases in between. The V gene's germline CDR1 is KGHSH and CDR2 LQKENI. CDR3 length: 11 amino acids. This chain's CDR3 is CASSPQGEQYF. The CDR3 coding sequence is TGTGCCAGCTCACCACAGGGCGAGCAGTACTTC.

The chain recombines TRBV7-6 with TRBJ1-5; D not resolved. The germline V gene encodes CDR1 SGHVS and CDR2 FNYEAQ. The germline V and J ends were trimmed by 4 bases and 11 bases, with 9 bases remaining between them. The CDR3 contains 11 residues. The CDR3 DNA follows: TGTGCCAGCAGCTGCAAGTTGTCCCAGCATTTT. Protein: CASSCKLSQHF.

The chain recombines TRBV5-3 with TRBJ2-7, with D maybe TRBD2 (6 bases). TRBV5-3 is given ORF status, its function remaining uncertain. V was pared by 3 bases and J by 3 bases, with 16 bases between. The CDR3 runs 15 residues. Here the CDR3 reads CARSCEIGTHYEQYF. CDR3 bases: TGTGCCAGAAGCTGCGAGATCGGGACTCACTACGAGCAGTACTTC.

V gene TRBV19 combines with J gene TRBJ1-2; 8 positions match TRBD1. The CDR3 is 14 residues long. Germline loops: CDR1 LNHDA, CDR2 SQIVND (reference sequence). Trimming took 4 bases from V and 5 from J; bases not matched to a gene: 6. CDR3: CASSNPDRVYGYTF. The CDR3, as DNA: TGTGCCAGTAGTAACCCGGACAGGGTTTATGGCTACACCTTC.

This chain uses TRBV5-1 with TRBJ1-2, with D possibly matching TRBD1 (6 bases). The CDR3 spans 14 residues. The germline V gene encodes CDR1 SGHRS and CDR2 YFSETQ. Deletions cut 3 bases from V and 3 bases from J, with 12 bases between. In DNA, the CDR3 is TGCGCCAGCAGCTGGACAGCTCAAGACTATGGCTACACCTTC. Translated, it gives CASSWTAQDYGYTF.

This chain joins TRBV19 and TRBJ1-1, with a weak D call TRBD1 (6 bases). CDR3 length: 13 residues. Trimming pared 4 bases from V and 6 bases from J, leaving 12 bases between. Germline CDR1 is LNHDA and CDR2 is SQIVND (reference sequence). The CDR3 nucleotides read TGTGCCAGTAGTAGGACAGAACCTCCTGAAGCTTTCTTT. Its translation: CASSRTEPPEAFF.

This clone was observed once. The chain links TRBV7-2 to TRBJ2-7; unclear D gene. Germline V CDR1 and CDR2: SGHTA, FQGNSA. This CDR3 contains 14 residues. Trimming cost V 2 bases and J 2 bases, with 10 bases left between them. The CDR3 here is CASSLPYETYEQYF. The CDR3 region has the DNA TGTGCCAGCAGCTTACCTTACGAAACCTACGAGCAGTACTTC. The full variable domain, in which reference TRBV7-2 and TRBJ2-7 provide the parts outside the CDR3, is GAGVSQSPSNKVTEKGKDVELRCDPISGHTALYWYRQSLGQGLEFLIYFQGNSAPDKSGLPSDRFSAERTGGSVSTLTIQRTQQEDSAVYLCASSLPYETYEQYFGPGTRLTVT.

V is TRBV5-1 and J is TRBJ2-3; D ambiguous. This CDR3 region has 14 residues. The germline CDR1 and CDR2 sequences are SGHRS and YFSETQ. Trimming left V 3 bases short and J 1 base short, with 9 bases between. In nucleotides, the CDR3 is TGCGCCAGCAGCTCCGTGGCAGGCACAGATACGCAGTATTTT. Translated: CASSSVAGTDTQYF.

This clone was counted between two and nine times. V is TRBV10-3 and J is TRBJ2-7, with a tentative D call TRBD1 (6 bases). The CDR3 contains 13 residues. Trimming stripped 11 bases from V and 2 bases from J, with 16 bases between. CDR1 and CDR2 from the germline V gene are ENHRY and SYGVKD. The CDR3 DNA reads as TGTGCCGCCGAGTCGACAGGCACCTACGAGCAGTACTTC. As protein: CAAESTGTYEQYF.

V is TRBV10-3 and J is TRBJ1-5; D not resolved. The V end was cut by 0 bases, the J end by 4 bases, with 7 bases between. The germline V gene has CDR1 ENHRY and CDR2 SYGVKD. The CDR3 spans 14 residues. The CDR3 here is CAISESEVNQPQHF. The CDR3 nucleotides read TGTGCCATCAGTGAGTCGGAGGTTAATCAGCCCCAGCATTTT.

This chain links TRBV27 with TRBJ1-1; possibly TRBD1 for D (6 bases). V gave up 2 bases and J gave up 4 bases, with 14 bases separating them. In germline, CDR1 is MNHEY, CDR2 SMNVEV (reference sequence). The CDR3 spans 15 residues. The CDR3 reads CASSLPGVKATEAFF. The CDR3 DNA sequence: TGTGCCAGCAGTTTACCAGGGGTTAAGGCCACTGAAGCTTTCTTT.

The genes are TRBV2 and TRBJ1-2, with unresolved D. Germline lookup yields CDR1 SNHLY and CDR2 FYNNEI. Trimming pared 5 bases from V and 1 base from J, leaving 11 bases between. The CDR3 runs to 14 residues. The CDR3 nucleotides are TGTGCCAGCAGTAAACAGCGTAATAACTATGGCTACACCTTC. This sequence encodes CASSKQRNNYGYTF. The variable domain in full, with the rest retrieved from reference TRBV2 and TRBJ1-2, is EPEVTQTPSHQVTQMGQEVILRCVPISNHLYFYWYRQILGQKVEFLVSFYNNEISEKSEIFDDQFSVERPDGSNFTLKIRSTKLEDSAMYFCASSKQRNNYGYTFGSGTRLTVV.

CDR3 coding DNA: TGTGCCAGCAGCTTCCTTCGACAGGGAAACACCGGGGAGCTGTTTTTT. Translation: CASSFLRQGNTGELFF. This chain links TRBV7-9 with TRBJ2-2; the match to TRBD1 covers 7 bases. The germline gives CDR1 SEHNR, CDR2 FQNEAQ (reference sequence). With V trimmed by 3 bases and J by 2 bases, 6 bases remained unmatched. The CDR3 totals 16 residues.

The J gene is TRBJ2-5, the V gene TRBV2; tentative D call: TRBD2 (6 bases). Trimming removed 10 bases at V and 5 bases at J, with 20 bases between. CDR1 is SNHLY and CDR2 is FYNNEI in the germline V gene. This CDR3 has 14 residues. Here the CDR3 reads CAIPDPGGVETQYF. The DNA of the CDR3 is TGTGCCATCCCCGACCCCGGAGGGGTGGAGACCCAGTACTTC.

This sequence joins TRBV9 and TRBJ2-3; D is perhaps TRBD1 (5 bases). V shed 4 bases and J shed 8 bases, with 17 bases lying between them. CDR1 and CDR2 (germline): SGDLS, YYNGEE. The CDR3 loop spans 14 amino acids. The CDR3 DNA is TGTGCCAGCAGCCAGATTTTAGGGCAGGGTACGCAGTATTTT. Protein sequence: CASSQILGQGTQYF.

This sequence joins TRBV7-2 and TRBJ1-4; no reliable D call. Germline lookup yields CDR1 SGHTA and CDR2 FQGNSA. Trimming shortened V by 1 base and J by 0 bases, and 12 bases separated the two germline ends. This CDR3 spans 17 amino acids. The CDR3 DNA reads TGTGCCAGCAGCTTAGTGGCAGATCGTACAACTAATGAAAAACTGTTTTTT. Translating it yields CASSLVADRTTNEKLFF.

This chain uses TRBV5-1 with TRBJ2-4, with 8 bases that match TRBD1. The length of the CDR3 is 14 residues. The V and J ends lost 1 base and 4 bases, in that order; junction bases with no gene match: 1. Germline V CDR1 and CDR2: SGHRS, YFSETQ. CDR3 protein: CASSLTGGKNIQYF. The CDR3 nucleotides read TGCGCCAGCAGCTTGACAGGGGGAAAAAACATTCAGTACTTC.

This chain joins TRBV5-1 and TRBJ1-2, with 8 bases fitting TRBD1. CDR3 length: 14 residues. The V gene end was trimmed by 5 bases and the J gene end by 5 bases; junction bases not matched to a gene: 8. CDR1 is SGHRS and CDR2 is YFSETQ in the germline V gene. The CDR3 nucleotides read TGCGCCAGCAGGGCGTCTCAGGGGGCTTATGGCTACACCTTC. This sequence encodes CASRASQGAYGYTF.

In its sample, this clone was seen once. The chain couples TRBV28 to TRBJ1-1; D is possibly TRBD1 (6 bases). Germline CDR1 MDHEN, CDR2 SYDVKM. The CDR3 is 17 residues long. V lost 7 bases and J lost 0, with 21 bases in between. The CDR3 loop reads CASKGKKSGHLNTEAFF. DNA for the CDR3: TGTGCCAGCAAAGGAAAAAAATCGGGACATCTGAACACTGAAGCTTTCTTT.

The chain employs TRBV2 and TRBJ2-7, with TRBD2 identical over 9 bases. The V gene end was trimmed by 6 bases and the J gene end by 12 bases; junction bases not matched to a gene: 6. This CDR3 has 11 amino acids. Germline-derived CDR1 and CDR2 are SNHLY and FYNNEI. The CDR3 DNA sequence: TGTGCCAGCAGCGCGACTAGCGGCAGGTACTTC. Protein: CASSATSGRYF.

This clone has just one count. The chain recombines TRBV30 with TRBJ1-2, with a possible D match to TRBD1 (6 bases). The CDR3 is 10 residues long. Per the germline V gene, CDR1 is GTSNPN and CDR2 is SVGIG (reference sequence). The V end lost 7 bases, the J end lost 9 bases, and 12 bases lay between the germline ends. CDR3 bases: TGTGCCTCCTACAGGGCGAGCTACACCTTC. Translation: CASYRASYTF.

The chain combines TRBV14 with TRBJ2-3; 12 positions agree with TRBD2. The V and J ends lost 4 bases and 2 bases, in that order; junction bases with no gene match: 4. CDR1 and CDR2 from the germline V gene are SGHDN and FVKESK. The CDR3 runs to 16 residues. CDR3: CASSRWTSGNTDTQYF. The CDR3 region has the DNA TGTGCCAGCAGCCGTTGGACTAGCGGGAACACAGATACGCAGTATTTT.

The J gene is TRBJ2-7, the V gene TRBV29-1; D may be TRBD1 (5 bases). Germline V gene data show CDR1 as SQVTM and CDR2 as ANQGSEA. Trimming shortened V by 2 bases and J by 4 bases, and 12 bases separated the two germline ends. CDR3 size: 13 residues. CDR3 in DNA: TGCAGCGTTGAAAAACAGGTGGGGTACGAGCAGTACTTC. This encodes CSVEKQVGYEQYF.

V gene TRBV27 combines with J gene TRBJ2-1; D unresolved. This CDR3 comprises 13 residues. Germline V gene sequence: CDR1 MNHEY, CDR2 SMNVEV (reference sequence). The germline V and J ends were trimmed by 7 bases and 6 bases, with 13 bases remaining between them. The CDR3 protein is CASTSRRLNEQFF. In DNA, the CDR3 is TGTGCCAGCACTTCTAGGCGACTCAATGAGCAGTTCTTC.

The rearrangement links TRBV5-1 to TRBJ2-7; a possible D gene is TRBD1 (5 bases). Germline values: CDR1 SGHRS, CDR2 YFSETQ. V was shortened by 4 bases and J by 0 bases, with 11 bases between the two germline ends. The CDR3 length is 14 residues. The CDR3 DNA reads TGCGCCAGCAGCGCTCAGGGATTCTCCTACGAGCAGTACTTC. Its translation: CASSAQGFSYEQYF.

This clone is a singleton in its sample. The gene calls are TRBV6-1 and TRBJ1-1; D ambiguous. Germline V gene lookup returns CDR1 MNHNS and CDR2 SASEGT. This CDR3 spans 13 amino acids. V dropped 7 bases and J dropped 5 bases, with 14 bases sitting between them. The CDR3 bases are TGTGCCAGCACCATTAAGGTTGGTACTGAAGCTTTCTTT. It codes for CASTIKVGTEAFF.

This chain uses TRBV13 with TRBJ2-3; 8 bases match TRBD2. Per the germline V gene, CDR1 is PRHDT and CDR2 is FYEKMQ (reference sequence). This CDR3 contains 16 residues. Trimming cost V 5 bases and J 3 bases; bases outside gene matches: 10. The CDR3 is CASSQLGLARTDTQYF. The CDR3 DNA reads TGTGCCAGCAGCCAACTAGGACTAGCCCGGACAGATACGCAGTATTTT.

This clone was counted between two and nine times. The chain has TRBV7-2 and TRBJ1-1, with D uncertain. The CDR3 extends over 13 amino acids. The V end lost 1 base, the J end lost 6 bases, and 9 bases lay between the germline ends. Germline CDR1 SGHTA, CDR2 FQGNSA. CDR3 nucleotide sequence: TGTGCCAGCAGCTTAGAGGTCTTAGCTGAAGCTTTCTTT. This translates into CASSLEVLAEAFF.